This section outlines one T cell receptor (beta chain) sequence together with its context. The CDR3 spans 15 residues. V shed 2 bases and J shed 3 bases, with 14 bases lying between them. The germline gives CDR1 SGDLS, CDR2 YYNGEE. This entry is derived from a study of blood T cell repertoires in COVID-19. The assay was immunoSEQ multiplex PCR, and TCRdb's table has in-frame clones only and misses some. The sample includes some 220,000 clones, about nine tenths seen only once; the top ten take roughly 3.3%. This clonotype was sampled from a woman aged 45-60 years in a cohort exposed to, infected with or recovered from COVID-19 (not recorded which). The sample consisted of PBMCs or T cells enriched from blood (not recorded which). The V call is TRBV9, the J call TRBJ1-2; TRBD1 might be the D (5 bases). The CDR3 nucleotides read TGTGCCAGCAGCGTCTCCCTGACAGTAGACTATGGCTACACCTTC. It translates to CASSVSLTVDYGYTF.